This T cell receptor (beta chain) was retrieved from a study of T cell responses to AZD1222 COVID-19 vaccine. Only in-frame clones appear in the TCRdb table, and some are missing; sequencing was by immunoSEQ multiplex PCR. The sample carries nearly 110,000 clones, about 90% recorded once. Study outcomes and limitations: The study found vaccine-associated CD4 TCRs spanning spike, dominant at 160-218 and 743-854.

For this clone: The antigen is unknown.

The V end lost 6 bases, the J end lost 5 bases, and 13 bases lay between the germline ends. Germline CDR1 reads MNHEY; CDR2 reads SVGAGI. This CDR3 is 13 amino acids long. The specimen comprised peripheral blood, sampled on day 0 of AZD1222 vaccination. The J gene is TRBJ2-5, the V gene TRBV6-5, with D unresolved. This receptor was identified in an adult in good health. The CDR3 loop reads CASRVSMSETQYF. The CDR3 nucleotides read TGTGCCAGCAGGGTTTCCATGTCCGAGACCCAGTACTTC.